A selection of T cell receptor beta chains follows, all from one sample in a study of blood T cell repertoires in COVID-19. This table comes from immunoSEQ multiplex PCR, and its TCRdb copy is limited to in-frame clones, with some not included. The sample yields a few hundred thousand clones, 75% to 90% seen once. The sequenced material came from peripheral blood. All receptors come from a human donor in a cohort sampled during active COVID-19. The CDR3 runs from the conserved cysteine through the conserved F or W.

v_gene | CDR3aa
TRBV7-9 | CASSFRGMKGYTF
TRBV27 | CASSPTAGTKYNEQFF
TRBV13 | CASSLGGVAEGWAYEQYF
TRBV7-8 | CASSPPSEPRDGYTF
TRBV4-2 | CASSQDPSGSKTQYF
TRBV19 | CASSPGTGRDEQYF
TRBV28 | CASSLDWSSYNEQFF
TRBV14 | CASSQYPWRGRYEQYF
TRBV29-1 | CSVVNPTSDQSSYNEQFF
TRBV27 | CAIRRQGSIGNYGYTF
TRBV4-1 | CASSWIGGEGYTF
TRBV18 | CASSPRRDYNYGYTF
TRBV7-9 | CASSFGSTYEQYF
TRBV3-1/TRBV3-2 | CASSQGLAGGSGANVLTF
TRBV9 | CASSPGDFSGNTIYF
TRBV30 | CAWRLGTSGIYEQYF
TRBV7-2 | CASSLERGNYGYTF
TRBV12-5 | CASGLVLGTTLEAFF
TRBV5-1 | CASSFAGWDEQFF
TRBV10-3 | CAISAGTGVFVDQETQYF
TRBV27 | CASSLLGDGAKAFF
TRBV7-9 | CASSAEVQGDHYEQYF
TRBV6-7 | CASSYPGQGEGRDQPQHF
TRBV4-3 | CASSQQTGQFFSYEQYF
TRBV3-1/TRBV3-2 | CASSGPGTGSSYEQYF
TRBV14 | CASRTTSASRGELFF
TRBV7-3 | CASSLGGTPSYEQYF
TRBV4-3 | CASSPRPGLNTDTQYF
TRBV5-1 | CASSSAGQGGGGYTF
TRBV6-6 | CASRRVGGAFNQPQHF
TRBV9 | CASSVEETGRGGYTF
TRBV28 | CASSPSGTGEETQYF
TRBV7-9 | CASSHPGQGAQQYF
TRBV23-1 | CASSQSEPDSTEAFF